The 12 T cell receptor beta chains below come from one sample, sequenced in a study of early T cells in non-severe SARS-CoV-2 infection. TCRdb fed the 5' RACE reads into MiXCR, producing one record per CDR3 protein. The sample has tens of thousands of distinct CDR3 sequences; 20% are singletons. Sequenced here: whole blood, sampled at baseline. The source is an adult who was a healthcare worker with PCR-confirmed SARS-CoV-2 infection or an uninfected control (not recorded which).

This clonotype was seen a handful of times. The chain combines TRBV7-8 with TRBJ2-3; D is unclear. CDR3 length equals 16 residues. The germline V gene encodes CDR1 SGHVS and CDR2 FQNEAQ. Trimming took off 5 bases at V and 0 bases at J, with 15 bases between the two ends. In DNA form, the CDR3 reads TGTGCCAGCAGCCTGCGCCAGACAAGAAGCACAGATACGCAGTATTTT. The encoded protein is CASSLRQTRSTDTQYF.

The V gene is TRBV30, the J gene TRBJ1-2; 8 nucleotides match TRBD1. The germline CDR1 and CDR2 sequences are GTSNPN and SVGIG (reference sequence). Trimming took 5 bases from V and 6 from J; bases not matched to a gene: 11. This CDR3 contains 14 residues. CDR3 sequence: CAWYLRQGKNGYTF. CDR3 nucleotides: TGTGCCTGGTACCTTAGACAGGGGAAGAATGGCTACACCTTC.

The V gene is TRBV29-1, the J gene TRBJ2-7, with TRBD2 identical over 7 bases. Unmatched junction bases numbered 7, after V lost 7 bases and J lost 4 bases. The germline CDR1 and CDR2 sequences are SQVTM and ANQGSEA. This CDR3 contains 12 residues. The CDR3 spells CSARDGGYEQYF. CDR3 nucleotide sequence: TGCAGCGCCAGAGACGGGGGGTACGAGCAGTACTTC.

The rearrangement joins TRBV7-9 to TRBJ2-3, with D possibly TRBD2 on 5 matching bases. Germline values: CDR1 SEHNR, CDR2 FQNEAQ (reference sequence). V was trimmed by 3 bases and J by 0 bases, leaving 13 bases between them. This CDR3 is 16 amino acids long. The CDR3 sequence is CASSLGRGVSTDTQYF. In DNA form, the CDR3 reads TGTGCCAGCAGCTTGGGTCGGGGAGTCAGCACAGATACGCAGTATTTT.

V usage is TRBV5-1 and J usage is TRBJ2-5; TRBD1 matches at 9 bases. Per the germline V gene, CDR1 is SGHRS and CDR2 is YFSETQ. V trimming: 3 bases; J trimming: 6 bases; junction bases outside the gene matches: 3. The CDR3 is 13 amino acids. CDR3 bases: TGCGCCAGCAGCTCGGGACAGGGACAGACCCAGTACTTC. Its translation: CASSSGQGQTQYF.

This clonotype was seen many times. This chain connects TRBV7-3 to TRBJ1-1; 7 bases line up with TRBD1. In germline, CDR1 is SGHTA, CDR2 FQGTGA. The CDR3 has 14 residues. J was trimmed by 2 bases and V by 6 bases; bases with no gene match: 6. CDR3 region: CASRADRANTEAFF. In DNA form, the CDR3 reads TGTGCCAGCAGGGCCGACAGGGCAAACACTGAAGCTTTCTTT.

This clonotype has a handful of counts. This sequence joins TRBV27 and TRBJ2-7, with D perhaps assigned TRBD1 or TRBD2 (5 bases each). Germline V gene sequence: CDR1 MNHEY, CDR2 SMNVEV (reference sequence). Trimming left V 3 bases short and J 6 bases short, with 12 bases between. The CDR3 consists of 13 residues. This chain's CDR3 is CASSFGDRSEQYF. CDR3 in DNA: TGTGCCAGCAGTTTTGGGGACCGTAGCGAGCAGTACTTC.

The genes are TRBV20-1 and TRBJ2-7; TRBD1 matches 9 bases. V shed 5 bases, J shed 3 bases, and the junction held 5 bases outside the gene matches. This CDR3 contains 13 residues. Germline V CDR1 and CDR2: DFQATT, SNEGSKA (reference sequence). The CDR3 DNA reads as TGCAGTGCTCCCGGGACAGGGAACTACGAGCAGTACTTC. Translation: CSAPGTGNYEQYF.

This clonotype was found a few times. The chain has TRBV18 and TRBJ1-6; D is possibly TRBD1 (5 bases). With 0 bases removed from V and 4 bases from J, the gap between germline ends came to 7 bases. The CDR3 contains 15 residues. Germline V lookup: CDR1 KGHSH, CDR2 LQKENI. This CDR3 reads CASSPPAGYNSPLHF. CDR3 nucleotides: TGTGCCAGCTCACCACCGGCAGGGTATAATTCACCCCTCCACTTT.

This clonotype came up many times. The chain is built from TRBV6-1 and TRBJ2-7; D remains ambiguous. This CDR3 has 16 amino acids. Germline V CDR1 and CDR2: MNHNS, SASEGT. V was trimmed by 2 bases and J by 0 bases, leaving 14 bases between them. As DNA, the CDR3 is TGTGCCAGCAGTGAACCGGCCCCCAGGAGCTCCTACGAGCAGTACTTC. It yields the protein CASSEPAPRSSYEQYF.

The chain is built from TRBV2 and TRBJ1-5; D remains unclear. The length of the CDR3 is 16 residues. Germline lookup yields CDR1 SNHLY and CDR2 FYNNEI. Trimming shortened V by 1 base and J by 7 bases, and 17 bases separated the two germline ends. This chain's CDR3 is CASSEEGWEGRQPQHF. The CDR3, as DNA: TGTGCCAGCAGTGAAGAAGGTTGGGAAGGAAGGCAGCCCCAGCATTTT.

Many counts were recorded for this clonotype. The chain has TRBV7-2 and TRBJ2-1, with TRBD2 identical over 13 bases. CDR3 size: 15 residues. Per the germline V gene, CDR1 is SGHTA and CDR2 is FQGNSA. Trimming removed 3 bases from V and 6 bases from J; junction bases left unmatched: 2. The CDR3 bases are TGTGCCAGCAGCTTGACTAGCGGGGGGACCAATGAGCAGTTCTTC. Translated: CASSLTSGGTNEQFF. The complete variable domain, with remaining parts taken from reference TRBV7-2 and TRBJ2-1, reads GAGVSQSPSNKVTEKGKDVELRCDPISGHTALYWYRQSLGQGLEFLIYFQGNSAPDKSGLPSDRFSAERTGGSVSTLTIQRTQQEDSAVYLCASSLTSGGTNEQFFGPGTRLTVL.